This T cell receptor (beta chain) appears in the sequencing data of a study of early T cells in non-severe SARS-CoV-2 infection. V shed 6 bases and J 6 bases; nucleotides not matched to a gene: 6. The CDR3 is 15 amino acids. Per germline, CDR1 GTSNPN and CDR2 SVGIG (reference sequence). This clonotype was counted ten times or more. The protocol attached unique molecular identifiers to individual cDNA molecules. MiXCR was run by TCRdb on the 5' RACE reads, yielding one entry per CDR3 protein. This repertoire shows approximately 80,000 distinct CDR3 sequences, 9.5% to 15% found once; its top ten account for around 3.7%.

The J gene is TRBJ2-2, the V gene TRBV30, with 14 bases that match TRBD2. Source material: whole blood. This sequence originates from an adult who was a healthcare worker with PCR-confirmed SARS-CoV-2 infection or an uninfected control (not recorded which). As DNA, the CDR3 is TGTGCCTGCCCTGGACTAGCGGGAGGATCCGGGGAGCTGTTTTTT. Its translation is CACPGLAGGSGELFF. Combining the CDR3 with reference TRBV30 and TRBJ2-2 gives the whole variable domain SQTIHQWPATLVQPVGSPLSLECTVEGTSNPNLYWYRQAAGRGLQLLFYSVGIGQISSEVPQNLSASRPQDRQFILSSKKLLLSDSGFYLCACPGLAGGSGELFFGEGSRLTVL.